This is a list of T cell receptor beta chains from one sample in a study of blood T cell repertoires in COVID-19. Assay: immunoSEQ multiplex PCR; the TCRdb copy retains only in-frame clones and omits some. The sample includes about 95,000 clones, roughly 80% of them seen just once. Sequencing was performed on peripheral blood. These receptors were obtained from a man older than 75 with active or convalescent COVID-19. CDR3s include the opening cysteine and the closing phenylalanine or tryptophan. A D gene is named only where the DNA matches it firmly.

V gene: TRBV19; J gene: TRBJ2-5; D gene: TRBD1; CDR3 protein: CASSIDGDRGLETQYF
V gene: TRBV10-1; J gene: TRBJ1-5; D gene: TRBD1; CDR3 protein: CASTRDRDQPQHF
V gene: TRBV19; J gene: TRBJ2-7; D gene: NA; CDR3 protein: CASSDSPSYEQYF
V gene: TRBV9; J gene: TRBJ2-1; D gene: TRBD2; CDR3 protein: CASSRGLEVLAEQFF
V gene: TRBV6-2/TRBV6-3; J gene: TRBJ2-3; D gene: TRBD2; CDR3 protein: CASSFSGGAVDTQYF
V gene: TRBV5-1; J gene: TRBJ2-1; D gene: NA; CDR3 protein: CASSRDSTSVEQFF
V gene: TRBV6-6; J gene: TRBJ2-1; D gene: NA; CDR3 protein: CASSYGSGTYNEQFF
V gene: TRBV19; J gene: TRBJ1-4; D gene: TRBD1; CDR3 protein: CASRNDRATNEKLFF
V gene: TRBV11-2; J gene: TRBJ1-1; D gene: NA; CDR3 protein: CASGEGGGTEAFF
V gene: TRBV6-5; J gene: TRBJ1-2; D gene: TRBD1; CDR3 protein: CASNGDSYGYTF
V gene: TRBV18; J gene: TRBJ2-7; D gene: TRBD2; CDR3 protein: CASSPPAGAYEQYF
V gene: TRBV27; J gene: TRBJ2-7; D gene: NA; CDR3 protein: CASSLMFLQGRVYEQYF
V gene: TRBV4-1; J gene: TRBJ2-7; D gene: NA; CDR3 protein: CASSQDPSLPPDEQYF
V gene: TRBV6-6; J gene: TRBJ2-1; D gene: TRBD1; CDR3 protein: CASSSPFRQGNEQFF
V gene: TRBV12-5; J gene: TRBJ2-1; D gene: NA; CDR3 protein: CASGFRYNEQFF
V gene: TRBV7-9; J gene: TRBJ1-1; D gene: TRBD1; CDR3 protein: CASSLLTGTAMNTEAFF
V gene: TRBV9; J gene: TRBJ2-1; D gene: TRBD2; CDR3 protein: CASSVGAGVPNEQFF
V gene: TRBV6-5; J gene: TRBJ2-5; D gene: TRBD2; CDR3 protein: CASSTSGGGETQYF
V gene: TRBV12-3/TRBV12-4; J gene: TRBJ1-5; D gene: NA; CDR3 protein: CASADYNQPQHF
V gene: TRBV6-4; J gene: TRBJ1-4; D gene: NA; CDR3 protein: CASKYRRGEKLFF
V gene: TRBV28; J gene: TRBJ1-2; D gene: TRBD1; CDR3 protein: CASSTGGRYGYTF
V gene: TRBV14; J gene: TRBJ2-1; D gene: TRBD1; CDR3 protein: CASSQMMGQFRDEQFF
V gene: TRBV28; J gene: TRBJ1-3; D gene: NA; CDR3 protein: CASSSPPDSASYF
V gene: TRBV4-1; J gene: TRBJ2-3; D gene: TRBD2; CDR3 protein: CASSQGGTIIPTDTQYF
V gene: TRBV11-3; J gene: TRBJ2-1; D gene: NA; CDR3 protein: CASSGEGSNEQFF
V gene: TRBV7-2; J gene: TRBJ1-2; D gene: TRBD1; CDR3 protein: CASSLGEGAEGYTF
V gene: TRBV30; J gene: TRBJ2-3; D gene: NA; CDR3 protein: CAWSVGATDTQYF
V gene: TRBV29-1; J gene: TRBJ2-1; D gene: TRBD2; CDR3 protein: CSVAPTSGYNEQFF
V gene: TRBV9; J gene: TRBJ1-2; D gene: NA; CDR3 protein: CASSVQGSYGYTF
V gene: TRBV11-2; J gene: TRBJ2-3; D gene: NA; CDR3 protein: CASSLLATTDTQYF
V gene: TRBV5-1; J gene: TRBJ2-3; D gene: NA; CDR3 protein: CASNDGEIHKGSDTQYF
V gene: TRBV4-3; J gene: TRBJ1-2; D gene: TRBD1; CDR3 protein: CASSQEAAGGPNYGYTF
V gene: TRBV10-3; J gene: TRBJ1-5; D gene: NA; CDR3 protein: CAISESKGEKNQPQHF
V gene: TRBV10-3; J gene: TRBJ2-5; D gene: NA; CDR3 protein: CAISEPGVQETQYF
V gene: TRBV3-1/TRBV3-2; J gene: TRBJ2-1; D gene: NA; CDR3 protein: CASSQDRLDYNEQFF
V gene: TRBV11-1; J gene: TRBJ1-2; D gene: NA; CDR3 protein: CASSLGRVYGYTF
V gene: TRBV7-2; J gene: TRBJ2-1; D gene: TRBD2; CDR3 protein: CASSLRTSGGLSYNEQFF
V gene: TRBV5-5; J gene: TRBJ2-7; D gene: NA; CDR3 protein: CASSFGRTYEQYF
V gene: TRBV7-2; J gene: TRBJ1-1; D gene: NA; CDR3 protein: CASSFRYSGVDTEAFF
V gene: TRBV3-1/TRBV3-2; J gene: TRBJ2-5; D gene: TRBD1; CDR3 protein: CASSHRTGDETQYF
V gene: TRBV5-1; J gene: TRBJ1-2; D gene: NA; CDR3 protein: CASSLAEVRGYTF
V gene: TRBV6-1; J gene: TRBJ2-4; D gene: NA; CDR3 protein: CASSEGWAKNIQYF
V gene: TRBV2; J gene: TRBJ2-1; D gene: NA; CDR3 protein: CASSAVSEVGNEQFF
V gene: TRBV3-1/TRBV3-2; J gene: TRBJ2-1; D gene: NA; CDR3 protein: CASSQTGGGHEQFF
V gene: TRBV5-4; J gene: TRBJ2-7; D gene: TRBD1; CDR3 protein: CASSFNSDRGNEQYF
V gene: TRBV30; J gene: TRBJ2-7; D gene: NA; CDR3 protein: CAWTGGAYEQYF
V gene: TRBV4-1; J gene: TRBJ2-7; D gene: NA; CDR3 protein: CASSQDVGGVYEQYF
V gene: TRBV19; J gene: TRBJ2-1; D gene: NA; CDR3 protein: CASRFDSNSYNEQFF
V gene: TRBV29-1; J gene: TRBJ2-2; D gene: NA; CDR3 protein: CSVAVGQNTGELFF
V gene: TRBV3-1/TRBV3-2; J gene: TRBJ1-6; D gene: TRBD1; CDR3 protein: CASSQGWGQHNSPLHF
V gene: TRBV5-6; J gene: TRBJ2-5; D gene: TRBD2; CDR3 protein: CASSPAGGGWETQYF
V gene: TRBV15; J gene: TRBJ1-4; D gene: NA; CDR3 protein: CATSRDREWSEKLFF
V gene: TRBV19; J gene: TRBJ1-5; D gene: TRBD1; CDR3 protein: CASSMAAGGQPQHF
V gene: TRBV10-3; J gene: TRBJ2-3; D gene: TRBD2; CDR3 protein: CAISEWGGYTDTQYF
V gene: TRBV28; J gene: TRBJ2-7; D gene: NA; CDR3 protein: CASRGPVRDLRPYEQYF
V gene: TRBV2; J gene: TRBJ2-2; D gene: NA; CDR3 protein: CASSGQGGTGELFF
V gene: TRBV6-6; J gene: TRBJ1-5; D gene: NA; CDR3 protein: CASSPGWGGAANQPQHF
V gene: TRBV9; J gene: TRBJ1-1; D gene: NA; CDR3 protein: CASSVALGGAGEAFF
V gene: TRBV13; J gene: TRBJ1-6; D gene: NA; CDR3 protein: CASSFAQEAERSPLHF